The clone carrying this TCR beta chain was observed at least ten times. The antigen remains undetermined. These data come from a study of Graves' ophthalmopathy and Graves' hyperthyroidism. Broader study findings: Blood samples also showed most expanded thyroid clonotypes exceeding 0.001 frequency.

Germline CDR1 is MNHEY and CDR2 is SVGAGI. The J segment lost 5 bases and the V segment lost 4 bases, leaving 7 bases of the junction unmatched. This CDR3 comprises 14 residues. Amplified TCR beta CDR3 regions were obtained using RNA transcripts as template. HTBI primers primed a first-round RT-PCR, and a second-round multiplex PCR followed. TCRdb re-analysed the multiplex PCR reads in MiXCR, keeping a single row per CDR3 protein. The table includes fewer than 400,000 distinct CDR3 sequences, 15% to 20% detected once. This chain uses TRBV6-5 with TRBJ2-5, with 7 positions matching TRBD1. The TCR sequence derives from a woman younger than 35 with Graves' ophthalmopathy. The source material was peripheral blood. The CDR3 protein is CASSLKGARETQYF. CDR3 bases: TGTGCCAGCAGTTTAAAGGGGGCGCGGGAGACCCAGTACTTC.